The 20 T cell receptor beta chains below come from one sample, sequenced in a study of cytomegalovirus exposure and HLA in healthy donors. Generated by immunoSEQ multiplex PCR, the TCRdb table keeps only in-frame clones and is missing some. Among 300,000 to 400,000 clones, roughly 86% were seen once, and the ten largest hold 0.9% to 1%. Sequencing used PBMCs. The receptors were gathered from a man aged 25-45 years in good health and CMV-seronegative.

The chain joins TRBV4-1 to TRBJ1-1, with 7 positions matching TRBD1. Germline V CDR1 and CDR2: MGHRA, YSYEKL. The V segment lost 0 bases and the J segment 6 bases; nucleotides outside the gene matches: 7. This CDR3 region has 15 residues. The DNA for the CDR3 is TGCGCCAGCAGCCAAGAGGACAGGAGACGTGCTGAAGCTTTCTTT. Amino acid sequence: CASSQEDRRRAEAFF.

The CDR3 reads CASAKNTEAFF. The CDR3 coding sequence is TGTGCCAGTGCGAAAAACACTGAAGCTTTCTTT. V and J are TRBV19 and TRBJ1-1, with D unclear. Per the germline V gene, CDR1 is LNHDA and CDR2 is SQIVND (reference sequence). The CDR3 length is 11 residues. Trimming took 8 bases from V and 2 from J, leaving 6 bases between them.

The V gene is TRBV11-3, the J gene TRBJ2-5; a possible D gene is TRBD1 (5 bases). Trimming shortened V by 1 base and J by 1 base, and 10 bases separated the two germline ends. The CDR3 length is 15 residues. From germline, CDR1 is SGHNT and CDR2 YENEEA. The chain's CDR3 is CASSLGSGSQETQYF. The CDR3 bases are TGTGCCAGCAGCTTAGGTTCAGGGTCCCAAGAGACCCAGTACTTC.

The J gene is TRBJ1-5, the V gene TRBV5-1; D may be TRBD1 (5 bases). The CDR3 length is 15 residues. V shed 2 bases and J shed 2 bases, with 11 bases lying between them. From germline, CDR1 is SGHRS and CDR2 YFSETQ. This CDR3 reads CASSFEGAGNQPQHF. CDR3 nucleotides: TGCGCCAGCAGCTTCGAAGGGGCGGGCAATCAGCCCCAGCATTTT.

The rearrangement links TRBV11-2 to TRBJ2-2, with TRBD2 matching over 8 bases. The CDR3 covers 17 residues. The ends lost 8 bases at V and 4 bases at J; junction bases unmatched: 15. Germline V CDR1 and CDR2: SGHAT, FQNNGV. The CDR3 bases are TGTGCCAGCCGCTACGCCCAGCGGGGGACCCTCACCGGGGAGCTGTTTTTT. Translation: CASRYAQRGTLTGELFF. The full variable domain, rest sourced from reference TRBV11-2 and TRBJ2-2, is EAGVAQSPRYKIIEKRQSVAFWCNPISGHATLYWYQQILGQGPKLLIQFQNNGVVDDSQLPKDRFSAERLKGVDSTLKIQPAKLEDSAVYLCASRYAQRGTLTGELFFGEGSRLTVL.

The chain carries TRBV2 and TRBJ2-1; weak D call: TRBD2 (7 bases). Trimming removed 8 bases at V and 13 bases at J, with 27 bases between. In germline, CDR1 is SNHLY, CDR2 FYNNEI. The CDR3 has 15 amino acids. This CDR3 reads CASPEGGGSPIIQFF. Written as DNA, the CDR3 is TGTGCCAGCCCCGAAGGGGGGGGGTCCCCAATTATTCAGTTCTTC.

This chain joins TRBV4-2 and TRBJ2-3, with 9 bases identical to TRBD2. Germline V gives CDR1 LGHNA, CDR2 YNFKEQ. The V segment lost 0 bases and the J segment 4 bases; nucleotides outside the gene matches: 8. The CDR3 covers 17 residues. The CDR3 region is CASSQEGLAGTADTQYF. In nucleotides, the CDR3 is TGTGCCAGCAGCCAAGAAGGGCTAGCGGGGACCGCAGATACGCAGTATTTT.

This sequence joins TRBV12-5 and TRBJ2-7; 8 nucleotides agree with TRBD1. The CDR3 consists of 15 residues. The germline CDR1 and CDR2 sequences are LGHNT and FRNRAP. After removal of 1 base from V and 6 bases from J, the junction contained 8 bases not matched to a gene. In DNA, the CDR3 is TGTGCTAGTGGTTTGGGTAAGGACAGGGCGGCCGAGCAGTACTTC. This translates into CASGLGKDRAAEQYF.

This chain connects TRBV7-9 to TRBJ2-5, with TRBD1 identical over 12 bases. The CDR3 covers 15 residues. Germline CDR1 SEHNR, CDR2 FQNEAQ (reference sequence). The V gene end was trimmed by 5 bases and the J gene end by 1 base; junction bases not matched to a gene: 2. DNA for the CDR3: TGTGCCAGCAGCCAGGGACAGGGGGCCCAAGAGACCCAGTACTTC. Amino acids: CASSQGQGAQETQYF.

V and J are TRBV10-3 and TRBJ2-5, with 8 nucleotides matching TRBD2. Per the germline V gene, CDR1 is ENHRY and CDR2 is SYGVKD. V was clipped by 5 bases and J by 4 bases; unmatched bases: 18. The CDR3 is 18 amino acids. Here the CDR3 DNA reads TGTGCCATCAGTTCCCCACCCTCTATCGGGGGGGCCGGAGAGACCCAGTACTTC. Translation gives CAISSPPSIGGAGETQYF.

The V gene is TRBV7-2, the J gene TRBJ1-2; D not certain. Germline CDR1 is SGHTA and CDR2 is FQGNSA. The germline V and J ends were trimmed by 1 base and 4 bases, with 4 bases remaining between them. The CDR3 totals 12 residues. The CDR3 sequence is CASSLGLYGYTF. CDR3 bases: TGTGCCAGCAGCTTAGGACTCTATGGCTACACCTTC.

The chain couples TRBV27 to TRBJ1-5, with a tentative D call TRBD1 (6 bases). V gave up 6 bases and J gave up 0 bases, with 15 bases separating them. The CDR3 runs 16 residues. Germline V gene data show CDR1 as MNHEY and CDR2 as SMNVEV (reference sequence). CDR3 DNA: TGTGCCAGCAGGCAATACGCGACAGGTAGCAATCAGCCCCAGCATTTT. Residues: CASRQYATGSNQPQHF.

The gene calls are TRBV19 and TRBJ1-4, with 9 bases matching TRBD1. This CDR3 region has 18 residues. In germline, CDR1 is LNHDA, CDR2 SQIVND (reference sequence). V lost 7 bases, J lost 8 bases, and 20 bases stayed unmatched. The CDR3: CASTTSPGQGPASEKLFF. DNA for the CDR3: TGTGCCAGTACTACATCGCCGGGACAGGGCCCCGCATCCGAAAAACTGTTTTTT.

The chain recombines TRBV15 with TRBJ2-1; TRBD2 matches at 9 bases. Looked up from germline, CDR1 is LNHNV and CDR2 is YYDKDF (reference sequence). The CDR3 runs 13 residues. V was pared by 5 bases and J by 10 bases, with 6 bases of the junction left unmatched. The CDR3 DNA reads as TGTGCCACCAGCCAGCGCGCGGGGGGGGAGCAGTTCTTC. This translates into CATSQRAGGEQFF.

V and J are TRBV11-2 and TRBJ2-3; TRBD2 is a possible D gene (5 bases). V lost 1 base and J lost 1, with 9 bases in between. This CDR3 comprises 15 residues. Germline V CDR1 and CDR2: SGHAT, FQNNGV. In DNA, the CDR3 is TGTGCCAGCAGCTTAGCATGGCGGGGCACAGATACGCAGTATTTT. It is translated as CASSLAWRGTDTQYF. Combining the CDR3 with reference TRBV11-2 and TRBJ2-3 gives the whole variable domain EAGVAQSPRYKIIEKRQSVAFWCNPISGHATLYWYQQILGQGPKLLIQFQNNGVVDDSQLPKDRFSAERLKGVDSTLKIQPAKLEDSAVYLCASSLAWRGTDTQYFGPGTRLTVL.

V is TRBV30 and J is TRBJ1-2, with 9 bases that match TRBD1. Germline CDR1 and CDR2: GTSNPN and SVGIG (reference sequence). This CDR3 is built from 15 residues. V gave up 2 bases and J gave up 7 bases; unmatched junction bases: 11. CDR3 nucleotide sequence: TGTGCCTGGAGTCCGGGACAGGGAGTTAATTTTGGCTACACCTTC. The encoded protein is CAWSPGQGVNFGYTF.

The rearrangement links TRBV5-1 to TRBJ1-1; D ambiguous. Germline V lookup: CDR1 SGHRS, CDR2 YFSETQ. The CDR3 covers 16 residues. V lost 0 bases to trimming and J lost 1 base, with 13 bases between them. This CDR3 is CASSLGGGLRNTEAFF. The CDR3 coding sequence is TGCGCCAGCAGCTTGGGGGGAGGACTCCGGAACACTGAAGCTTTCTTT.

This chain links TRBV30 with TRBJ2-2, with D unclear. This CDR3 has 12 amino acids. The germline V and J ends were trimmed by 0 bases and 6 bases, with 5 bases remaining between them. Germline-derived CDR1 and CDR2 are GTSNPN and SVGIG (reference sequence). The CDR3 loop is CAWSVLSGELFF. The CDR3 coding sequence is TGTGCCTGGAGTGTACTATCCGGGGAGCTGTTTTTT.

This chain links TRBV4-1 with TRBJ2-3; D is unresolved. V was shortened by 2 bases and J by 2 bases, with 11 bases between the two germline ends. The germline V gene encodes CDR1 MGHRA and CDR2 YSYEKL. The length of the CDR3 is 15 residues. Written as DNA, the CDR3 is TGCGCCAGCAGCCAATTCCCACGAGTCACAGATACGCAGTATTTT. Encoded protein: CASSQFPRVTDTQYF.

The chain employs TRBV5-1 and TRBJ2-3; 11 nucleotides align to TRBD2. CDR1 is SGHRS, CDR2 YFSETQ, per germline. This CDR3 is 17 amino acids long. V shed 4 bases and J 2 bases; nucleotides not matched to a gene: 9. CDR3 sequence (DNA): TGCGCCAGCAGCCTAAGTGGTAGCGGGGGGGTCACAGATACGCAGTATTTT. It codes for CASSLSGSGGVTDTQYF.